The 10 T cell receptor beta chains listed next were all sequenced from one sample in a study of sequential checkpoint blockade in melanoma. Sequencing used immunoSEQ multiplex PCR; TCRdb keeps in-frame clones, though not all of them. The repertoire holds approximately 12,000 clones, with less than 75% as singletons. The treatment was: randomized to nivolumab then ipilimumab (arm A) or the reverse (arm B). The material sequenced was CD8+ T cells sorted from blood (inferred from file names), taken from a patient given nivolumab and ipilimumab in sequence. The receptors derive from a human donor with melanoma.

This chain uses TRBV7-8 with TRBJ2-1; TRBD2 agrees at 12 bases. The CDR3 consists of 15 residues. Germline-derived CDR1 and CDR2 are SGHVS and FQNEAQ. V lost 1 base and J lost 8; bases outside the gene matches: 3. This CDR3 is CASSLETSGSDEQFF. CDR3 sequence (DNA): TGTGCCAGCAGCTTAGAGACTAGCGGGAGTGATGAGCAGTTCTTC.

The V call is TRBV6-5, the J call TRBJ2-1; TRBD2 is a possible D gene (6 bases). Germline loops: CDR1 MNHEY, CDR2 SVGAGI. V lost 5 bases, J lost 1 base, and 9 bases lay in between. The CDR3 consists of 14 residues. The CDR3 nucleotides are TGTGCCAGCAGTCGACGGGAGTCCTACAATGAGCAGTTCTTC. Protein product: CASSRRESYNEQFF.

The gene calls are TRBV4-1 and TRBJ1-5, with 9 nucleotides matching TRBD1. The germline CDR1 and CDR2 sequences are MGHRA and YSYEKL. V was clipped by 4 bases and J by 3 bases; unmatched bases: 7. The CDR3 spans 16 residues. The CDR3 protein is CASSRTGGVDNQPQHF. The DNA for the CDR3 is TGCGCCAGCAGCCGAACAGGGGGCGTCGACAATCAGCCCCAGCATTTT.

V is TRBV13 and J is TRBJ1-2; TRBD1 matches at 10 bases. CDR3 length equals 16 residues. CDR1 and CDR2 from the germline V gene are PRHDT and FYEKMQ (reference sequence). Germline trimming cut 5 bases from V and 3 bases from J; bases unmatched to any gene: 9. The CDR3 region is CASSEQWGTGDYGYTF. Written as DNA, the CDR3 is TGTGCCAGCAGCGAACAATGGGGGACAGGGGACTATGGCTACACCTTC.

The rearrangement joins TRBV30 to TRBJ2-7; 12 bases are a match to TRBD1. Per germline, CDR1 GTSNPN and CDR2 SVGIG (reference sequence). J lost 4 bases, V lost 3 bases, and 4 bases had no gene match. The CDR3 is made up of 14 amino acids. CDR3 amino acids: CAWSGTGGSYEQYF. CDR3 coding DNA: TGTGCCTGGAGCGGGACAGGGGGCTCGTACGAGCAGTACTTC.

The table lists this clone with a few counts. The chain is built from TRBV27 and TRBJ2-7, with 9 bases identical to TRBD1. The CDR3 has 17 amino acids. V was clipped by 0 bases and J by 3 bases; unmatched bases: 9. Germline loops: CDR1 MNHEY, CDR2 SMNVEV (reference sequence). The CDR3 here is CASSLSGQGGSRYEQYF. The CDR3 DNA reads as TGTGCCAGCAGTTTATCGGGACAGGGAGGATCCCGCTACGAGCAGTACTTC.

This clone was recorded a few times. The rearrangement joins TRBV7-9 to TRBJ2-7, with TRBD2 as a possible D gene (6 bases). There are 15 residues in the CDR3. The ends were cut back, 1 base at V and 0 bases at J, with 10 bases in the middle. The germline V gene encodes CDR1 SEHNR and CDR2 FQNEAQ (reference sequence). The DNA of the CDR3 is TGTGCCAGCAGCTTAGAGCGGGCGAGCTCCTACGAGCAGTACTTC. Translated, it gives CASSLERASSYEQYF.

The chain combines TRBV7-9 with TRBJ2-5; 9 positions agree with TRBD2. This CDR3 has 15 amino acids. V was clipped by 5 bases and J by 1 base; unmatched bases: 5. Germline loops: CDR1 SEHNR, CDR2 FQNEAQ (reference sequence). The CDR3: CASSPSGAFQETQYF. The CDR3 region has the DNA TGTGCCAGCAGCCCTAGCGGGGCCTTCCAAGAGACCCAGTACTTC. Full variable domain (rest looked up from reference TRBV7-9 and TRBJ2-5): DTGVSQNPRHKITKRGQNVTFRCDPISEHNRLYWYRQTLGQGPEFLTYFQNEAQLEKSRLLSDRFSAERPKGSFSTLEIQRTEQGDSAMYLCASSPSGAFQETQYFGPGTRLLVL.

In DNA form, the CDR3 reads TGTGCCAGCAGTCCTGAGACAGGGGGCGAGACCTATGGCTACACCTTC. Translating gives CASSPETGGETYGYTF. This chain joins TRBV2 and TRBJ1-2, with TRBD1 identical over 10 bases. The CDR3 length is 16 residues. Per the germline V gene, CDR1 is SNHLY and CDR2 is FYNNEI. V lost 5 bases to trimming and J lost 4 bases; unmatched junction nucleotides: 10.

J is TRBJ2-4 and V is TRBV5-6; 10 bases are shared with TRBD1. This CDR3 is built from 15 residues. V was clipped by 2 bases and J by 3 bases; unmatched bases: 2. Germline V gene sequence: CDR1 SGHDT, CDR2 YYEEEE. The CDR3 protein is CASSLRDRGKNIQYF. The CDR3 bases are TGTGCCAGCAGCTTAAGGGACAGGGGCAAAAACATTCAGTACTTC.